The clone carrying this T cell receptor beta chain occurred many times. The entry originates in a study of HIV-infected patients and healthy controls. Reverse transcription used approximately 500 ng RNA and constant-region primers for alpha and beta. Each of the alpha and beta chains got its own library through chain-specific third strand synthesis with indices. A single primer pair per chain amplified all rearrangements, with per-molecule barcodes. A 5' RACE adapter with a random hexamer and the SP2 primer site was joined to cDNA. A 23-cycle PCR with P5s and P7 primers followed a short adapter-adding first PCR. One entry per CDR3 protein results from TCRdb running MiXCR on the 5' RACE reads. The sample records approximately 9,700 distinct CDR3 sequences, about 5.2% being singletons. The repertoire came from unfractionated whole blood and reflected all unsorted peripheral T cells. Trimming at V came to 5 bases and at J to 8 bases, leaving 11 bases not matched to a gene. Germline V gives CDR1 MDHEN, CDR2 SYDVKM. This CDR3 comprises 15 residues.

V gene TRBV28 combines with J gene TRBJ1-5, with 8 nucleotides matching TRBD1. The clonotype comes from an adult with HIV infection. The material sequenced was blood, taken before antiretroviral therapy. The CDR3 nucleotides read TGTGCCAGCAGTAGCGGACAGGGAGGTGTGGAGCCCCAGCATTTT. Translated: CASSSGQGGVEPQHF.